A single sample gave rise to the 26 T cell receptor beta chains below, sequenced in a study of OX40 agonist ivuxolimab in advanced cancers. Method: immunoSEQ multiplex PCR; TCRdb's copy keeps in-frame clones and lacks some. The sample records 5,400 or so clones, around 62% being singletons. The sequencing used CD4+ or CD8+ T cells sorted from blood, collected in a trial of the OX40 agonist ivuxolimab. These receptors originate from an adult with an advanced solid tumor such as melanoma, head and neck, liver or kidney cancer.

The chain employs TRBV27 and TRBJ1-2; 11 bases align to TRBD1. The CDR3 covers 16 residues. Germline values: CDR1 MNHEY, CDR2 SMNVEV (reference sequence). V dropped 6 bases and J dropped 3; count of bases not matched to a gene: 9. The CDR3 is CASSPSRTGGDYGYTF. The CDR3 DNA reads TGTGCCAGCAGCCCCAGTCGGACAGGGGGCGACTATGGCTACACCTTC.

A remark on this clone: Other nucleotide sequences in the sample specify the same CDR3. The V call is TRBV2, the J call TRBJ2-3; the match to TRBD2 covers 7 bases. V trimming: 0 bases; J trimming: 13 bases; junction bases outside the gene matches: 7. CDR1 is SNHLY and CDR2 is FYNNEI in the germline V gene. The CDR3 totals 13 residues. The CDR3 nucleotides are TGTGCCAGCAGTGAAGCGTTCCTAGCGGAAGAGTATTTT. This translates into CASSEAFLAEEYF.

The genes are TRBV5-4 and TRBJ2-7; 7 nucleotides agree with TRBD1. V dropped 2 bases and J dropped 5; count of bases not matched to a gene: 7. Per the germline V gene, CDR1 is SGHNT and CDR2 is YYREEE (reference sequence). The CDR3 is made up of 14 amino acids. CDR3 protein: CASSFSRGRDEQYF. The CDR3 region has the DNA TGTGCCAGCAGCTTTTCGAGGGGGCGCGACGAGCAGTACTTC.

The chain recombines TRBV29-1 with TRBJ2-1; tentative D call: TRBD1 (6 bases). CDR1 is SQVTM, CDR2 ANQGSEA, per germline. This CDR3 is built from 11 residues. Trimming removed 4 bases at V and 10 bases at J, with 11 bases between. The CDR3 region is CSVGGGGEQFF. For the CDR3, the DNA is TGCAGCGTTGGGGGTGGGGGCGAGCAGTTCTTC.

The V call is TRBV28, the J call TRBJ2-3, with D perhaps matching TRBD2 (6 bases). CDR3 size: 14 residues. From germline, CDR1 is MDHEN and CDR2 SYDVKM. V was pared by 3 bases and J by 3 bases, with 10 bases between. The CDR3 loop reads CASSFLSGTDTQYF. CDR3 nucleotide sequence: TGTGCCAGCAGTTTTCTAAGCGGGACAGATACGCAGTATTTT.

This rearrangement joins TRBV7-9 to TRBJ2-2; D is ambiguous. Germline V gene sequence: CDR1 SEHNR, CDR2 FQNEAQ (reference sequence). V was pared by 4 bases and J by 3 bases, with 9 bases between. This CDR3 spans 14 amino acids. CDR3: CASSWAGYTGELFF. The CDR3 nucleotides read TGTGCCAGCAGCTGGGCCGGTTACACCGGGGAGCTGTTTTTT.

The J gene is TRBJ2-2, the V gene TRBV9, with TRBD1 as a possible D gene (6 bases). With 0 bases removed from V and 6 bases from J, the gap between germline ends came to 9 bases. Germline CDR1 reads SGDLS; CDR2 reads YYNGEE. This CDR3 is 14 amino acids long. The chain's CDR3 is CASSVGTDPGELFF. In nucleotides, the CDR3 is TGTGCCAGCAGCGTAGGGACAGATCCCGGGGAGCTGTTTTTT.

The rearrangement links TRBV28 to TRBJ1-1; a weak D match, TRBD1 (5 bases). This CDR3 comprises 14 residues. Germline V gene sequence: CDR1 MDHEN, CDR2 SYDVKM. With 5 bases removed from V and 5 bases from J, the gap between germline ends came to 15 bases. In DNA, the CDR3 is TGTGCCAGCAGTCCGGGGCTAGAGGGGACTGAAGCTTTCTTT. It is translated as CASSPGLEGTEAFF.

This clone was seen only a few times. The rearrangement links TRBV28 to TRBJ2-5; the match to TRBD2 covers 7 bases. V was pared by 8 bases and J by 5 bases, with 14 bases of the junction left unmatched. There are 15 residues in the CDR3. Per the germline V gene, CDR1 is MDHEN and CDR2 is SYDVKM. CDR3 nucleotides: TGTGCCAGCCGGGTTCTAGCGGACTCGACGGAGACCCAGTACTTC. This encodes CASRVLADSTETQYF.

J is TRBJ2-2 and V is TRBV7-9; D ambiguous. Germline CDR1 and CDR2: SEHNR and FQNEAQ (reference sequence). V lost 6 bases and J lost 2, with 7 bases in between. The CDR3 is 13 amino acids. CDR3 amino acids: CASRDQNTGELFF. In DNA, the CDR3 is TGTGCCAGCAGAGACCAAAACACCGGGGAGCTGTTTTTT.

V gene TRBV7-9 combines with J gene TRBJ2-1; D perhaps matches TRBD2 (6 bases). Per germline, CDR1 SEHNR and CDR2 FQNEAQ (reference sequence). Trimming removed 2 bases at V and 10 bases at J, with 18 bases between. The CDR3 is 15 amino acids. In DNA form, the CDR3 reads TGTGCCAGCAGCTTAAAGCGGGTAGGAGCTGGAGAGCAGTTCTTC. This encodes CASSLKRVGAGEQFF.

This clone was detected only once. The J gene is TRBJ2-5, the V gene TRBV6-5; D unresolved. Germline V CDR1 and CDR2: MNHEY, SVGAGI. V was cut by 5 bases and J by 4 bases, with 11 bases left in between. This CDR3 comprises 13 residues. CDR3 amino acids: CASSPEVRETQYF. As DNA, the CDR3 is TGTGCCAGCAGTCCCGAGGTTAGAGAGACCCAGTACTTC.

This clone occurred once. The rearrangement uses TRBV27 and TRBJ1-6; TRBD1 might be the D (6 bases). Trimming cost V 4 bases and J 12 bases, with 10 bases left between them. Germline lookup yields CDR1 MNHEY and CDR2 SMNVEV (reference sequence). The CDR3 contains 12 residues. The CDR3 spells CASSSTQGPLHF. The CDR3 DNA sequence: TGTGCCAGCAGTTCAACACAGGGACCCCTCCACTTT.

A note on this clone: One end of the junction is discordant with germline, which a read error may explain. This chain links TRBV7-7 with TRBJ2-5; D is ambiguous. Germline-derived CDR1 and CDR2 are SSHAT and FNYEAQ (reference sequence). This CDR3 region has 13 residues. The CDR3 DNA follows: TGTGCTAGCAGCTTACTGGGGTCTGAGACCCAGTACTTC. Amino acid sequence: CASSLLGSETQYF. Full variable domain (remainder filled in from reference TRBV7-7 and TRBJ2-5): GAGVSQSPRYKVTKRGQDVTLRCDPISSHATLYWYQQALGQGPEFLTYFNYEAQPDKSGLPSDRFSAERPEGSISTLTIQRTEQRDSAMYRCASSLLGSETQYFGPGTRLLVL.

V usage is TRBV18 and J usage is TRBJ2-3; D not certain. CDR1 is KGHSH and CDR2 is LQKENI in the germline V gene. The CDR3 length is 13 residues. Between the trimmed V and J ends, which lost 3 bases and 1 base, there was a span of 5 bases. CDR3 protein: CASSPPGTDTQYF. The DNA for the CDR3 is TGTGCCAGCTCACCCCCGGGCACAGATACGCAGTATTTT.

This clone was found once. Here the CDR3 reads CASSAGLAYEQYF. The CDR3 DNA is TGTGCCAGCAGTGCGGGACTAGCCTACGAGCAGTACTTC. This rearrangement joins TRBV5-3 to TRBJ2-7; 8 nucleotides match TRBD2. TRBV5-3 is marked as an open reading frame, function uncertain. CDR3 length: 13 amino acids. The J segment lost 2 bases and the V segment lost 8 bases, leaving 6 bases of the junction unmatched.

The rearrangement uses TRBV6-6 and TRBJ1-5; a weak D match, TRBD1 (5 bases). This CDR3 comprises 15 residues. Germline CDR1 reads MNHNY; CDR2 reads SVGAGI (reference sequence). The V end was cut by 5 bases, the J end by 4 bases, with 15 bases between. The CDR3 DNA follows: TGTGCCAGCAGTCAAGCGGGACCGCAGAATCAGCCCCAGCATTTT. Amino acids: CASSQAGPQNQPQHF.

This sequence joins TRBV11-2 and TRBJ2-7; 10 bases agree with TRBD1. The trim removed 3 bases at V and 4 bases at J, leaving 3 bases unmatched. CDR3 length: 14 residues. Germline V gene lookup returns CDR1 SGHAT and CDR2 FQNNGV. The CDR3 region has the DNA TGTGCCAGCAGCTTCGGGACAGGGGTTTACGAGCAGTACTTC. Translation: CASSFGTGVYEQYF.

The rearrangement uses TRBV27 and TRBJ2-3; D might be TRBD1 or TRBD2, each matching 6 bases. CDR1 and CDR2 (germline): MNHEY, SMNVEV (reference sequence). This CDR3 region has 14 residues. With 4 bases removed from V and 1 base from J, the gap between germline ends came to 9 bases. The CDR3 sequence: CASSWGAGTDTQYF. CDR3 DNA sequence: TGTGCCAGCAGTTGGGGGGCGGGCACAGATACGCAGTATTTT.

The chain has TRBV7-3 and TRBJ2-5; D may correspond to TRBD1 or TRBD2 (5 bases each). Trimming cost V 5 bases and J 2 bases, with 12 bases left between them. In germline, CDR1 is SGHTA, CDR2 FQGTGA. The CDR3 has 14 residues. The CDR3 sequence is CASSALGAQETQYF. In DNA, the CDR3 is TGTGCCAGCAGCGCACTAGGGGCGCAAGAGACCCAGTACTTC.

The chain is built from TRBV28 and TRBJ1-4, with 9 bases matching TRBD1. CDR3 length: 14 residues. V dropped 8 bases and J dropped 6; count of bases not matched to a gene: 7. Germline V CDR1 and CDR2: MDHEN, SYDVKM. DNA of the CDR3: TGTGCCAGCCTCGAGGACAGGGGAGATGAAAAACTGTTTTTT. Protein sequence: CASLEDRGDEKLFF.

CDR3: CASSLYQGDTEAFF. CDR3 DNA sequence: TGTGCCAGCAGTTTATACCAGGGGGACACTGAAGCTTTCTTT. The chain employs TRBV28 and TRBJ1-1, with TRBD1 matching 7 bases. Germline V gene data show CDR1 as MDHEN and CDR2 as SYDVKM. Trimming removed 1 base from V and 3 bases from J; junction bases left unmatched: 2. The CDR3 is made up of 14 amino acids.

This rearrangement joins TRBV19 to TRBJ1-2; D uncertain. The V end lost 1 base, the J end lost 6 bases, and 3 bases lay between the germline ends. Germline CDR1 reads LNHDA; CDR2 reads SQIVND (reference sequence). The length of the CDR3 is 11 residues. This chain's CDR3 is CASSIGNGYTF. CDR3 coding DNA: TGTGCCAGTAGTATAGGTAATGGCTACACCTTC.

This chain uses TRBV27 with TRBJ2-1; 8 bases are a match to TRBD1. CDR3 length: 15 amino acids. Germline V CDR1 and CDR2: MNHEY, SMNVEV (reference sequence). Germline trimming cut 5 bases from V and 3 bases from J; bases unmatched to any gene: 6. CDR3 loop: CASSPGTGVYNEQFF. The CDR3 DNA reads as TGTGCCAGCAGTCCCGGGACAGGTGTCTACAATGAGCAGTTCTTC.

Written as DNA, the CDR3 is TGTGCCAGCAGTTTACAGAGGAACACTGAAGCTTTCTTT. Protein sequence: CASSLQRNTEAFF. This chain links TRBV27 with TRBJ1-1, with no clear D. CDR1 and CDR2 from the germline V gene are MNHEY and SMNVEV (reference sequence). Trimming took 2 bases from V and 1 from J, leaving 5 bases between them. The CDR3 contains 13 residues.

The rearrangement joins TRBV11-3 to TRBJ2-7; 11 bases fit TRBD1. The CDR3 runs 15 residues. From germline, CDR1 is SGHNT and CDR2 YENEEA. Trimming took 4 bases from V and 4 from J; bases not matched to a gene: 6. This CDR3 is CASSSGQGAGYEQYF. In DNA, the CDR3 is TGTGCCAGCAGCTCCGGACAGGGGGCCGGTTACGAGCAGTACTTC. Full variable domain (missing parts from reference TRBV11-3 and TRBJ2-7): EAGVVQSPRYKIIEKKQPVAFWCNPISGHNTLYWYLQNLGQGPELLIRYENEEAVDDSQLPKDRFSAERLKGVDSTLKIQPAELGDSAVYLCASSSGQGAGYEQYFGPGTRLTVT.